The next 14 T cell receptor beta chains were all read from a single sample in a study of cytotoxic CD8 clonotypes in ibrutinib-treated CLL. Sequencing used immunoSEQ multiplex PCR; TCRdb keeps in-frame clones, though not all of them. The sample has some 200,000 clones; about four fifths are singletons. The sample here was PBMCs, taken after 12 months of ibrutinib treatment. Receptor source: a human donor with chronic lymphocytic leukemia.

There are many counts of this clone. V is TRBV2 and J is TRBJ2-7; tentatively, D is TRBD1 or TRBD2 (5 bases each). The V gene's germline CDR1 is SNHLY and CDR2 FYNNEI. This CDR3 contains 14 residues. The V end was cut by 2 bases, the J end by 2 bases, with 10 bases between. The CDR3 coding sequence is TGTGCCAGCAGTGAACGGGGCAGGACCTACGAGCAGTACTTC. As protein: CASSERGRTYEQYF. Drawing the rest from reference TRBV2 and TRBJ2-7, the complete variable domain is EPEVTQTPSHQVTQMGQEVILRCVPISNHLYFYWYRQILGQKVEFLVSFYNNEISEKSEIFDDQFSVERPDGSNFTLKIRSTKLEDSAMYFCASSERGRTYEQYFGPGTRLTVT.

The genes are TRBV10-2 and TRBJ1-2, with TRBD1 as a possible D gene (5 bases). The CDR3 contains 14 residues. V was clipped by 4 bases and J by 5 bases, with 14 bases between them. Germline V CDR1 and CDR2: WSHSY, SAAADI. The CDR3 DNA is TGCGCCAGCAGTGCTGGGGCAGGGAAGTATGGCTACACCTTC. Translating gives CASSAGAGKYGYTF.

The V call is TRBV5-4, the J call TRBJ1-2; TRBD1 agrees at 8 bases. Germline V lookup: CDR1 SGHNT, CDR2 YYREEE (reference sequence). J lost 6 bases, V lost 4 bases, and 8 bases had no gene match. CDR3 length: 14 residues. This CDR3 reads CASSGAGQANGYTF. The CDR3 bases are TGTGCCAGCAGCGGCGCGGGACAGGCCAATGGCTACACCTTC. The variable domain in full, with the rest retrieved from reference TRBV5-4 and TRBJ1-2, is ETGVTQSPTHLIKTRGQQVTLRCSSQSGHNTVSWYQQALGQGPQFIFQYYREEENGRGNFPPRFSGLQFPNYSSELNVNALELDDSALYLCASSGAGQANGYTFGSGTRLTVV.

The chain employs TRBV7-2 and TRBJ1-5, with D perhaps matching TRBD1 (6 bases). The CDR3 is 14 amino acids. Deletions cut 1 base from V and 8 bases from J, with 12 bases between. Germline CDR1 SGHTA, CDR2 FQGNSA. CDR3 residues: CASSLVGGPEPQHF. CDR3 DNA: TGTGCCAGCAGCTTAGTCGGGGGCCCGGAGCCCCAGCATTTT.

The rearrangement joins TRBV18 to TRBJ2-1; 8 bases are a match to TRBD2. V shed 0 bases, J shed 5 bases, and the junction held 6 bases outside the gene matches. This CDR3 spans 16 amino acids. Per germline, CDR1 KGHSH and CDR2 LQKENI. CDR3 DNA: TGTGCCAGCTCACCACCAAACGGGAGGGCCGACAATGAGCAGTTCTTC. Translating it yields CASSPPNGRADNEQFF. The full variable domain, completed using reference TRBV18 and TRBJ2-1, is NAGVMQNPRHLVRRRGQEARLRCSPMKGHSHVYWYRQLPEEGLKFMVYLQKENIIDESGMPKERFSAEFPKEGPSILRIQQVVRGDSAAYFCASSPPNGRADNEQFFGPGTRLTVL.

This chain connects TRBV28 to TRBJ2-1, with 11 bases fitting TRBD1. The CDR3 is made up of 14 amino acids. The V segment lost 7 bases and the J segment 15 bases; nucleotides outside the gene matches: 14. Germline assignment: CDR1 MDHEN and CDR2 SYDVKM. The DNA of the CDR3 is TGTGCCAGCAACTCACCCGGACAGGGGGCTTCGCCGTTCTTC. Protein: CASNSPGQGASPFF.

This chain links TRBV9 with TRBJ2-3, with 9 nucleotides matching TRBD2. This CDR3 spans 16 amino acids. The V and J ends lost 0 bases and 1 base, in that order; junction bases with no gene match: 3. Looked up from germline, CDR1 is SGDLS and CDR2 is YYNGEE. CDR3 sequence (DNA): TGTGCCAGCAGCGTAGCCACTAGCGGGCGCACAGATACGCAGTATTTT. Protein: CASSVATSGRTDTQYF.

The chain's CDR3 is CSEVIGELFF. In nucleotides, the CDR3 is TGCAGTGAGGTTATCGGGGAGCTGTTTTTT. The rearrangement uses TRBV20-1 and TRBJ2-2, with D unresolved. The germline V and J ends were trimmed by 7 bases and 7 bases, with 7 bases remaining between them. The CDR3 spans 10 residues. The germline V gene encodes CDR1 DFQATT and CDR2 SNEGSKA (reference sequence).

This clone was seen a single time. This chain connects TRBV28 to TRBJ1-2; D might be TRBD1 (5 bases). Germline lookup yields CDR1 MDHEN and CDR2 SYDVKM. CDR3 length: 13 amino acids. V dropped 3 bases and J dropped 5 bases, with 10 bases sitting between them. DNA of the CDR3: TGTGCCAGCAGTTTCTCGGCAGGGTATGGCTACACCTTC. Protein sequence: CASSFSAGYGYTF.

CDR3 in DNA: TGTGCCATCAGTGGCCTAGCGGGAGAGTATGGCGAGCAGTACTTC. Amino acid sequence: CAISGLAGEYGEQYF. The chain recombines TRBV10-3 with TRBJ2-7; 10 nucleotides match TRBD2. Per the germline V gene, CDR1 is ENHRY and CDR2 is SYGVKD. This CDR3 has 15 residues. J was trimmed by 6 bases and V by 4 bases; bases with no gene match: 9.

For the CDR3, the DNA is TGCAGTGCCGAGAGGCAGTTTGAAGCTTTCTTT. As protein: CSAERQFEAFF. V is TRBV20-1 and J is TRBJ1-1; D is undetermined. Trimming removed 6 bases from V and 7 bases from J, with 12 bases in between. The CDR3 is made up of 11 amino acids. CDR1 is DFQATT and CDR2 is SNEGSKA in the germline V gene (reference sequence).

V gene TRBV5-1 combines with J gene TRBJ2-3; D perhaps matches TRBD2 (5 bases). V lost 0 bases to trimming and J lost 3 bases, with 14 bases between them. The germline gives CDR1 SGHRS, CDR2 YFSETQ. The CDR3 sequence is 16 residues long. In DNA form, the CDR3 reads TGCGCCAGCAGCTTGGCCGGACCCCGGGGAACAGATACGCAGTATTTT. Translated: CASSLAGPRGTDTQYF.

A few counts support this clone. The V call is TRBV27, the J call TRBJ1-5; D ambiguous. Per germline, CDR1 MNHEY and CDR2 SMNVEV (reference sequence). The V and J ends lost 5 bases and 2 bases respectively, with 10 bases between them. The CDR3 spans 14 residues. The CDR3 sequence: CASSPLGGNQPQHF. In DNA form, the CDR3 reads TGTGCCAGCAGTCCGCTGGGAGGCAATCAGCCCCAGCATTTT.

The chain is built from TRBV5-1 and TRBJ2-2, with D perhaps matching TRBD1 (6 bases). Germline V gene data show CDR1 as SGHRS and CDR2 as YFSETQ. V gave up 3 bases and J gave up 4 bases, with 16 bases separating them. The CDR3 contains 16 residues. The CDR3 bases are TGCGCCAGCAGCTCTCCACAGGGTATCAGCACCGGGGAGCTGTTTTTT. Protein product: CASSSPQGISTGELFF.